This T cell receptor (beta chain) was found in a study of technical replicates of blood from several donors. Libraries were prepared by immunoSEQ multiplex PCR; TCRdb keeps only in-frame clonotypes and omits some of them. The table has about 57,000 clones, 80% to 95% seen once; the top ten hold approximately 4%. The germline V gene has CDR1 LNHDA and CDR2 SQIVND (reference sequence). This CDR3 region has 12 residues. V lost 9 bases and J lost 6; bases outside the gene matches: 5. The sample was PBMCs. The origin of this receptor is a human donor in good health. Some clones in this sample may be carry-over from other donors' samples. The chain employs TRBV19 and TRBJ2-5, with TRBD2 matching over 9 bases. The CDR3 here is CASASGEKTQYF. DNA of the CDR3: TGTGCCAGCGCTAGCGGGGAGAAGACCCAGTACTTC.